The 31 T cell receptor beta chains presented below share a single source sample, sequenced in a study of cytomegalovirus exposure and HLA in healthy donors. The PCR had 60 Vbeta and 13 Jbeta primers. Measured with immunoSEQ multiplex PCR; TCRdb has only the in-frame clones, and not every one. The sample lists 200,000 to 300,000 clones; just under 85% were seen once. Sequences were obtained from PBMCs. These receptors were obtained from a woman between 40 and 55 years old in good health and CMV-seropositive.

The chain links TRBV11-3 to TRBJ2-7, with D unclear. The CDR3 is 14 amino acids. V lost 3 bases, J lost 5 bases, and 14 bases lay in between. Looked up from germline, CDR1 is SGHNT and CDR2 is YENEEA. The CDR3 loop reads CASSFRIGSHEQYF. CDR3 DNA: TGTGCCAGCAGCTTTCGGATCGGGTCCCACGAGCAGTACTTC.

The V and J genes are TRBV6-1 and TRBJ2-3; unclear D gene. Trimming stripped 2 bases from V and 1 base from J, with 10 bases between. The CDR3 totals 15 residues. Per the germline V gene, CDR1 is MNHNS and CDR2 is SASEGT. DNA of the CDR3: TGTGCCAGCAGTGAAATGGGTGGAGGCACAGATACGCAGTATTTT. Translation: CASSEMGGGTDTQYF.

This clone is a singleton in its sample. The genes are TRBV28 and TRBJ2-7; D unresolved. The CDR3 is 12 residues long. Germline V gives CDR1 MDHEN, CDR2 SYDVKM. Trimming removed 3 bases at V and 4 bases at J, with 7 bases between. Here the CDR3 DNA reads TGTGCCAGCAGTTTTGGAGTGTACGAGCAGTACTTC. This encodes CASSFGVYEQYF.

This chain uses TRBV5-4 with TRBJ1-3; D uncertain. The CDR3 totals 15 residues. Trimming removed 1 base at V and 0 bases at J, with 8 bases between. Germline V gene sequence: CDR1 SGHNT, CDR2 YYREEE (reference sequence). The CDR3 DNA follows: TGTGCCAGCAGCTTGCGGGGATACTCTGGAAACACCATATATTTT. This gives the protein CASSLRGYSGNTIYF.

This sequence joins TRBV28 and TRBJ1-5; 11 nucleotides agree with TRBD1. The J segment lost 5 bases and the V segment lost 4 bases, leaving 10 bases of the junction unmatched. This CDR3 region has 17 residues. CDR1 and CDR2 from the germline V gene are MDHEN and SYDVKM. CDR3 DNA sequence: TGTGCCAGCAGTTCCCTGGACAGGGGGCAAGAAGATCAGCCCCAGCATTTT. Protein: CASSSLDRGQEDQPQHF.

This clone was observed a few times. The chain combines TRBV5-1 with TRBJ2-7; 10 nucleotides match TRBD1. The CDR3 runs 13 residues. From germline, CDR1 is SGHRS and CDR2 YFSETQ. With V trimmed by 3 bases and J by 5 bases, 2 bases remained unmatched. CDR3 DNA sequence: TGCGCCAGCAGCTCCGGGACAGGGGACGAGCAGTACTTC. It specifies CASSSGTGDEQYF.

V is TRBV30 and J is TRBJ1-1; unclear D gene. CDR3 length: 14 residues. CDR1 GTSNPN and CDR2 SVGIG come from the germline V gene (reference sequence). Trimming took 2 bases from V and 1 from J, leaving 11 bases between them. DNA for the CDR3: TGTGCCTGGAGTACGGGGATTTCGAACACTGAAGCTTTCTTT. Protein sequence: CAWSTGISNTEAFF.

V is TRBV2 and J is TRBJ2-7; 10 nucleotides line up with TRBD1. Germline CDR1 reads SNHLY; CDR2 reads FYNNEI. The CDR3 is made up of 14 amino acids. The V gene end was trimmed by 5 bases and the J gene end by 3 bases; junction bases not matched to a gene: 4. CDR3: CASSSGTGDYEQYF. The CDR3 coding sequence is TGTGCCAGCAGTAGTGGGACAGGGGACTACGAGCAGTACTTC.

The genes are TRBV30 and TRBJ1-1; 8 nucleotides match TRBD1. In germline, CDR1 is GTSNPN, CDR2 SVGIG (reference sequence). This CDR3 contains 14 residues. The V and J ends lost 3 bases and 5 bases, in that order; junction bases with no gene match: 8. In nucleotides, the CDR3 is TGTGCCTGGAGCGGACTCAGGGGGCGGACTGAAGCTTTCTTT. This translates into CAWSGLRGRTEAFF.

The chain joins TRBV12-5 to TRBJ1-1; TRBD1 matches 7 bases. The CDR3 extends over 17 amino acids. Germline CDR1 reads LGHNT; CDR2 reads FRNRAP. V lost 1 base and J lost 4; bases outside the gene matches: 12. CDR3 coding DNA: TGTGCTAGTGGTTTGGCCCTTCCCTTACAGGGGCCCACTGAAGCTTTCTTT. This translates into CASGLALPLQGPTEAFF.

J is TRBJ2-7 and V is TRBV19; tentatively, D is TRBD1 (6 bases). The CDR3 is made up of 11 amino acids. Germline CDR1 and CDR2: LNHDA and SQIVND (reference sequence). V gave up 6 bases and J gave up 5 bases, with 8 bases separating them. The CDR3 nucleotides are TGTGCCAGTAGACAGGGACACGAGCAGTACTTC. The encoded protein is CASRQGHEQYF.

The rearrangement uses TRBV29-1 and TRBJ2-5, with a weak D call TRBD1 (5 bases). The germline V gene encodes CDR1 SQVTM and CDR2 ANQGSEA. The CDR3 has 12 amino acids. The germline V and J ends were trimmed by 5 bases and 4 bases, with 11 bases remaining between them. In DNA, the CDR3 is TGCAGCGTTTCAGGGAACAGAGAGACCCAGTACTTC. This gives the protein CSVSGNRETQYF. Based on the CDR3 plus reference TRBV29-1 and TRBJ2-5, the full variable domain is SAVISQKPSRDICQRGTSLTIQCQVDSQVTMMFWYRQQPGQSLTLIATANQGSEATYESGFVIDKFPISRPNLTFSTLTVSNMSPEDSSIYLCSVSGNRETQYFGPGTRLLVL.

This clone was recorded once. The chain recombines TRBV30 with TRBJ1-1, with D unclear. V was clipped by 0 bases and J by 7 bases, with 12 bases between them. Looked up from germline, CDR1 is GTSNPN and CDR2 is SVGIG (reference sequence). This CDR3 has 13 residues. CDR3 DNA sequence: TGTGCCTGGAGTGTATTTAATCTATTTGAAGCTTTCTTT. Translated: CAWSVFNLFEAFF.

This chain connects TRBV7-2 to TRBJ1-4; D is perhaps TRBD1 (6 bases). The CDR3 length is 15 residues. Germline V gene data show CDR1 as SGHTA and CDR2 as FQGNSA. Between the trimmed V and J ends, which lost 4 bases and 8 bases, there was a span of 17 bases. CDR3 protein: CASSSIGQRREKLFF. Here the CDR3 DNA reads TGTGCCAGCAGCTCCATCGGACAGCGGAGAGAAAAACTGTTTTTT.

The V gene is TRBV25-1, the J gene TRBJ1-4; the D gene is possibly TRBD1 (5 bases). V gave up 8 bases and J gave up 5 bases, with 12 bases separating them. Germline V CDR1 and CDR2: MGHDK, SYGVNS. This CDR3 has 13 amino acids. The CDR3 region is CASGGLRNEKLFF. CDR3 DNA sequence: TGTGCCAGCGGGGGACTTAGGAATGAAAAACTGTTTTTT. Together with reference TRBV25-1 and TRBJ1-4, the CDR3 gives the full variable domain: EADIYQTPRYLVIGTGKKITLECSQTMGHDKMYWYQQDPGMELHLIHYSYGVNSTEKGDLSSESTVSRIRTEHFPLTLESARPSHTSQYLCASGGLRNEKLFFGSGTQLSVL.

The chain combines TRBV29-1 with TRBJ2-5; 9 nucleotides line up with TRBD1. Near its end, the DNA agrees better with TRBJ2-7, so the J call may be wrong. The CDR3 consists of 11 residues. In germline, CDR1 is SQVTM, CDR2 ANQGSEA. CDR3 amino acids: CSVHRGREQYF. The CDR3 nucleotides are TGCAGCGTCCACAGGGGGCGCGAGCAGTACTTC.

This chain links TRBV5-1 with TRBJ2-3, with TRBD1 matching over 9 bases. The CDR3 loop spans 15 amino acids. Germline V gene sequence: CDR1 SGHRS, CDR2 YFSETQ. The V and J ends lost 3 bases and 4 bases, in that order; junction bases with no gene match: 6. The CDR3 loop reads CASSWGGQGSDTQYF. CDR3 bases: TGCGCCAGCAGCTGGGGGGGACAGGGATCAGATACGCAGTATTTT.

The chain links TRBV6-6 to TRBJ2-7; D is possibly TRBD2 (7 bases). Germline values: CDR1 MNHNY, CDR2 SVGAGI (reference sequence). CDR3 length equals 15 residues. V gave up 2 bases and J gave up 0 bases, with 11 bases separating them. The CDR3 DNA follows: TGTGCCAGCAGTTACGGGAGGGGGGTCTCCTACGAGCAGTACTTC. Translation: CASSYGRGVSYEQYF.

The genes are TRBV7-2 and TRBJ1-2; D is uncertain. Trimming removed 5 bases from V and 6 bases from J, with 16 bases in between. The CDR3 length is 14 residues. Germline V gives CDR1 SGHTA, CDR2 FQGNSA. DNA of the CDR3: TGTGCCAGCAGCAAGCAGGTTGACGAGAATGGCTACACCTTC. Its protein is CASSKQVDENGYTF.

The chain combines TRBV7-9 with TRBJ2-7; possibly TRBD1 for D (5 bases). The V end was cut by 4 bases, the J end by 5 bases, with 21 bases between. The CDR3 spans 16 residues. Per germline, CDR1 SEHNR and CDR2 FQNEAQ (reference sequence). CDR3 sequence reads: CASSSFRAVGSDEQYF. In DNA form, the CDR3 reads TGTGCCAGCAGCTCATTCAGGGCGGTCGGGTCCGACGAGCAGTACTTC.

The chain employs TRBV7-9 and TRBJ2-3; 7 bases fit TRBD2. J gave up 3 bases and V 1 base, and 4 bases lay outside the gene matches. The CDR3 covers 15 residues. CDR1 is SEHNR and CDR2 is FQNEAQ in the germline V gene (reference sequence). CDR3 DNA: TGTGCCAGCAGCTTAGATGGACTAGAGACAGATACGCAGTATTTT. Encoded protein: CASSLDGLETDTQYF.

The chain recombines TRBV6-1 with TRBJ2-7; D remains unclear. V was pared by 2 bases and J by 3 bases, with 2 bases between. Germline CDR1 is MNHNS and CDR2 is SASEGT. The CDR3 covers 11 residues. The CDR3 is CASSEYYEQYF. CDR3 nucleotides: TGTGCCAGCAGTGAATACTACGAGCAGTACTTC.

The rearrangement links TRBV7-8 to TRBJ2-7, with D perhaps TRBD2 (5 bases). Trimming removed 5 bases from V and 2 bases from J, with 16 bases in between. The CDR3 contains 15 residues. Germline-derived CDR1 and CDR2 are SGHVS and FQNEAQ. The CDR3 reads CASSLGRAGTYEQYF. CDR3 bases: TGTGCCAGCAGCCTCGGGCGGGCTGGGACCTACGAGCAGTACTTC.

The J gene is TRBJ2-7, the V gene TRBV30; weak D call: TRBD2 (5 bases). Germline values: CDR1 GTSNPN, CDR2 SVGIG (reference sequence). V lost 1 base and J 0 bases, leaving 10 bases between the germline ends. This CDR3 region has 14 residues. The DNA for the CDR3 is TGTGCCTGGAGTGAGGGAGCTCACTCCTACGAGCAGTACTTC. This translates into CAWSEGAHSYEQYF.

The J gene is TRBJ2-7, the V gene TRBV18, with TRBD1 matching 9 bases. Per germline, CDR1 KGHSH and CDR2 LQKENI. Trimming cost V 3 bases and J 3 bases; bases outside gene matches: 9. CDR3 length: 16 residues. The CDR3 nucleotides are TGTGCCAGCTCACCCTATCAAGACAGGGGGATCTACGAGCAGTACTTC. Translating gives CASSPYQDRGIYEQYF.

This clone has just one count. The chain employs TRBV7-9 and TRBJ2-5, with D tentatively TRBD2 (5 bases). The germline V gene has CDR1 SEHNR and CDR2 FQNEAQ (reference sequence). CDR3 length equals 16 residues. V was shortened by 6 bases and J by 5 bases, with 22 bases between the two germline ends. This CDR3 reads CASSIPNEGLRETQYF. The CDR3 bases are TGTGCCAGCAGTATCCCTAATGAGGGCTTGAGGGAGACCCAGTACTTC.

J is TRBJ2-1 and V is TRBV6-5, with TRBD2 matching 8 bases. This CDR3 has 13 residues. Germline trimming cut 7 bases from V and 16 bases from J; bases unmatched to any gene: 15. Germline loops: CDR1 MNHEY, CDR2 SVGAGI. The CDR3 nucleotides are TGTGCCAGCACCGCCCCCTCGGGAGGGCGAAAATTCTTC. Protein product: CASTAPSGGRKFF.

This chain uses TRBV11-3 with TRBJ2-5, with 10 bases lining up with TRBD2. The CDR3 loop spans 15 amino acids. V dropped 4 bases and J dropped 2; count of bases not matched to a gene: 4. The germline CDR1 and CDR2 sequences are SGHNT and YENEEA. CDR3 region: CASSSRTSGQETQYF. CDR3 sequence (DNA): TGTGCCAGCAGCTCCCGGACTAGCGGACAAGAGACCCAGTACTTC.

The chain uses TRBV9 and TRBJ1-3; 9 bases fit TRBD1. This CDR3 region has 17 residues. Per germline, CDR1 SGDLS and CDR2 YYNGEE. V gave up 0 bases and J gave up 4 bases; unmatched junction bases: 8. The CDR3 here is CASSVAGQGVGGNTIYF. The CDR3 DNA reads TGTGCCAGCAGCGTAGCGGGACAGGGTGTGGGCGGAAACACCATATATTTT.

The V gene is TRBV7-9, the J gene TRBJ2-1; 10 bases line up with TRBD2. The germline V gene has CDR1 SEHNR and CDR2 FQNEAQ (reference sequence). The CDR3 spans 16 residues. With 2 bases clipped from V and 8 bases from J, the junction kept 9 bases outside the gene matches. CDR3 nucleotide sequence: TGTGCCAGCAGCTTAATTACTAGCGGGAATGTCGATGAGCAGTTCTTC. Amino acid sequence: CASSLITSGNVDEQFF. The whole variable domain, remainder taken from reference TRBV7-9 and TRBJ2-1, is DTGVSQNPRHKITKRGQNVTFRCDPISEHNRLYWYRQTLGQGPEFLTYFQNEAQLEKSRLLSDRFSAERPKGSFSTLEIQRTEQGDSAMYLCASSLITSGNVDEQFFGPGTRLTVL.

The chain carries TRBV7-9 and TRBJ1-1; tentative D call: TRBD1 (6 bases). Trimming pared 5 bases from V and 1 base from J, leaving 17 bases between. Germline V gene sequence: CDR1 SEHNR, CDR2 FQNEAQ (reference sequence). This CDR3 contains 16 residues. The CDR3 loop reads CASSTRPGERNTEAFF. In DNA form, the CDR3 reads TGTGCCAGCAGCACACGTCCAGGGGAAAGGAACACTGAAGCTTTCTTT.